The 8 T cell receptor beta chains given below trace back to one sample, sequenced in a study of cytomegalovirus exposure and HLA in healthy donors. Using immunoSEQ multiplex PCR, the repertoire was profiled, and TCRdb retains in-frame clones only, with some absent. The sample contains roughly 150,000 clones, around nine tenths of which appear only once. The sample comprised PBMCs. All receptors come from a woman in her late teens or twenties in good health and CMV-seronegative.

The chain couples TRBV2 to TRBJ1-2, with a possible D match to TRBD1 (5 bases). Trimming took off 0 bases at V and 8 bases at J, with 19 bases between the two ends. Per germline, CDR1 SNHLY and CDR2 FYNNEI. This CDR3 contains 16 residues. This CDR3 is CASSEASTGGGIGYTF. CDR3 sequence (DNA): TGTGCCAGCAGTGAAGCGTCAACAGGTGGGGGGATCGGCTACACCTTC.

V and J are TRBV7-8 and TRBJ2-2; a weak D match, TRBD1 (6 bases). V lost 4 bases and J 6 bases, leaving 18 bases between the germline ends. The CDR3 is 16 residues long. The germline V gene encodes CDR1 SGHVS and CDR2 FQNEAQ. CDR3 sequence (DNA): TGTGCCAGCAGCTACCGAATTAACAGGGACCCCGGGGAGCTGTTTTTT. This sequence encodes CASSYRINRDPGELFF.

This chain uses TRBV6-1 with TRBJ1-2; D is undetermined. Germline V gene data show CDR1 as MNHNS and CDR2 as SASEGT. This CDR3 has 19 residues. Trimming cost V 2 bases and J 2 bases, with 24 bases left between them. This CDR3 reads CASSEIVTRRVVENYGYTF. Written as DNA, the CDR3 is TGTGCCAGCAGTGAAATAGTAACTAGACGGGTGGTGGAAAACTATGGCTACACCTTC.

This chain connects TRBV7-2 to TRBJ2-7, with TRBD2 identical over 7 bases. The CDR3 totals 13 residues. The germline CDR1 and CDR2 sequences are SGHTA and FQGNSA. Trimming removed 7 bases from V and 3 bases from J; junction bases left unmatched: 6. CDR3 protein: CASTLAGDYEQYF. CDR3 bases: TGTGCCAGCACCCTTGCGGGGGACTACGAGCAGTACTTC. The variable domain in full, with the rest retrieved from reference TRBV7-2 and TRBJ2-7, is GAGVSQSPSNKVTEKGKDVELRCDPISGHTALYWYRQSLGQGLEFLIYFQGNSAPDKSGLPSDRFSAERTGGSVSTLTIQRTQQEDSAVYLCASTLAGDYEQYFGPGTRLTVT.

The V gene is TRBV30, the J gene TRBJ1-4; 8 bases map to TRBD1. The CDR3 runs 14 residues. The germline gives CDR1 GTSNPN, CDR2 SVGIG (reference sequence). The V segment lost 5 bases and the J segment 6 bases; nucleotides outside the gene matches: 8. The CDR3 DNA reads as TGTGCCTGGTCAATTCAGGGGGCGCATGAAAAACTGTTTTTT. This sequence encodes CAWSIQGAHEKLFF.

V and J are TRBV5-1 and TRBJ1-2; 9 nucleotides agree with TRBD1. Germline V lookup: CDR1 SGHRS, CDR2 YFSETQ. V gave up 7 bases and J gave up 7 bases; unmatched junction bases: 11. The CDR3 extends over 14 amino acids. The CDR3 loop reads CASGTGTGNSGYTF. CDR3 sequence (DNA): TGCGCCAGCGGTACCGGGACAGGGAATAGTGGCTACACCTTC.

On this clone: The same CDR3 is also encoded by other DNA sequences in this sample. This chain connects TRBV4-1 to TRBJ1-5; TRBD1 might be the D (6 bases). The CDR3 has 14 amino acids. CDR1 and CDR2 from the germline V gene are MGHRA and YSYEKL. The V end was cut by 0 bases, the J end by 7 bases, with 10 bases between. CDR3: CASSQDRGYQPQHF. Here the CDR3 DNA reads TGCGCCAGCAGCCAAGACAGGGGTTACCAGCCCCAGCATTTT.

This chain connects TRBV7-6 to TRBJ1-2; the D is unclear. V shed 5 bases and J shed 2 bases, with 18 bases lying between them. This CDR3 comprises 16 residues. CDR1 and CDR2 from the germline V gene are SGHVS and FNYEAQ. In DNA form, the CDR3 reads TGTGCCAGCAGCCCAATCAGGTCCCCTCTGAACTATGGCTACACCTTC. Protein sequence: CASSPIRSPLNYGYTF. Full variable domain (missing parts from reference TRBV7-6 and TRBJ1-2): GAGVSQSPRYKVTKRGQDVALRCDPISGHVSLYWYRQALGQGPEFLTYFNYEAQQDKSGLPNDRFSAERPEGSISTLTIQRTEQRDSAMYRCASSPIRSPLNYGYTFGSGTRLTVV.